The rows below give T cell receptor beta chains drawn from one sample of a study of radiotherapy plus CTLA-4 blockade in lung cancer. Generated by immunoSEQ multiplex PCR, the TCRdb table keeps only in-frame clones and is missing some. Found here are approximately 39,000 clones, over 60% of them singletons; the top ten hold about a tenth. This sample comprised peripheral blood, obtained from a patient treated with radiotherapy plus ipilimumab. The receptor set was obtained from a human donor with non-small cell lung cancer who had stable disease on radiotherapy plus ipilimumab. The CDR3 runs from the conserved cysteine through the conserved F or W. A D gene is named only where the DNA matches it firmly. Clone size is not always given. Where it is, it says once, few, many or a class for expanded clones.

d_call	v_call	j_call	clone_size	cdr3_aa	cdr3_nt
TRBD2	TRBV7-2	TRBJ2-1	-	CASSLARVLAGKNEQFF	TGTGCCAGCAGCTTAGCGCGGGTGTTAGCGGGGAAAAATGAGCAGTTCTTC
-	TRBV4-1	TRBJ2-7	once	CASSQEGTSLYEQYF	TGCGCCAGCAGCCAAGAGGGGACATCTTTATACGAGCAGTACTTC
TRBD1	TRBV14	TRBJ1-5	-	CASSPSAGTGRPNSNQPQHF	TGTGCCAGCAGCCCGTCGGCCGGGACAGGTCGTCCCAATAGCAATCAGCCCCAGCATTTT
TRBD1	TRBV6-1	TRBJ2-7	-	CASRLGTVNYYEQYF	TGTGCCAGCAGATTAGGGACAGTCAACTACTACGAGCAGTACTTC
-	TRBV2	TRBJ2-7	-	CASSESRARRVYEQYF	TGTGCCAGCAGTGAATCCCGCGCGCGCAGGGTCTACGAGCAGTACTTC
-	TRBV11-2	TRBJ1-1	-	CASSSTTNTEAFF	TGTGCCAGCAGCTCCACAACGAACACTGAAGCTTTCTTT
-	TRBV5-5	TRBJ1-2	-	CASSLADAGRDGYTF	TGTGCCAGCAGCTTGGCCGACGCGGGGAGGGATGGCTACACCTTC
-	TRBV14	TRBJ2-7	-	CASSQDRVRSYEQYF	TGTGCCAGCAGCCAAGACAGGGTCAGATCCTACGAGCAGTACTTC
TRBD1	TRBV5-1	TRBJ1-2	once	CASSPAGGYGYTF	TGCGCCAGCAGTCCGGCAGGGGGCTATGGCTACACCTTC
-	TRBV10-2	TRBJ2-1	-	CASTGGGVSYNEQFF	TGCGCCAGCACGGGTGGCGGGGTCTCCTACAATGAGCAGTTCTTC
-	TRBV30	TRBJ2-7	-	CAWSFAGYEQYF	TGTGCCTGGAGCTTCGCCGGTTACGAGCAGTACTTC
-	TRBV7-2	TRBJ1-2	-	CASSLGPAGGYTF	TGTGCCAGCAGCCTCGGGCCGGCGGGGGGCTACACCTTC
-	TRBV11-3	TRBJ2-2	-	CASRGAQRAGELFF	TGTGCCAGCCGGGGGGCGCAAAGAGCCGGGGAGCTGTTTTTT
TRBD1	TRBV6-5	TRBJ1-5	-	CASSRDSEGQPQHF	TGTGCCAGCAGTAGGGACAGTGAGGGACAGCCCCAGCATTTT
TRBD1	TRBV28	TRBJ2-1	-	CASSSGTGTYNEQFF	TGTGCCAGCAGTTCGGGGACAGGAACCTACAATGAGCAGTTCTTC
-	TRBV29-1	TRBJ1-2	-	CSASGGLGYGYTF	TGCAGCGCCTCGGGGGGGCTTGGGTATGGCTACACCTTC
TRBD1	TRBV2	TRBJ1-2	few	CASSFRDRGNYGYTF	TGTGCCAGCAGTTTCCGGGACAGGGGTAACTATGGCTACACCTTC
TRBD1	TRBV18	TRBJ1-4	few	CASSSIPQGELFF	TGTGCCAGCTCATCCATTCCACAGGGGGAACTGTTTTTT
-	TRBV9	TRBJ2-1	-	CASSSPSGASEQFF	TGTGCCAGCAGCTCCCCCAGTGGAGCTTCTGAGCAGTTCTTC
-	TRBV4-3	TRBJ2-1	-	CASSQEVGKQFF	TGCGCCAGCAGCCAAGAGGTCGGGAAACAGTTCTTC
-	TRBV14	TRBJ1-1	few	CASSEINGGWAFF	TGTGCCAGCAGCGAAATAAACGGGGGTTGGGCTTTCTTT
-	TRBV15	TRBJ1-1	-	CATSSQGGTEAFF	TGTGCCACCAGCAGTCAAGGGGGCACTGAAGCTTTCTTT
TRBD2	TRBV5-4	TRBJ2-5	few	CASSPSGEFGTQYF	TGTGCCAGCAGCCCGAGCGGGGAGTTCGGGACCCAGTACTTC
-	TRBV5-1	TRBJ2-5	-	CASSLRGTQYF	TGCGCCAGCAGCTTGAGGGGGACCCAGTACTTC
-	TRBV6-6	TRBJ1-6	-	CASSNQGGGSPLHF	TGTGCCAGCAGTAACCAGGGAGGCGGTTCACCCCTCCACTTT
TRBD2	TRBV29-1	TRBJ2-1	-	CSGEMGGRSYNEQFF	TGCAGCGGGGAAATGGGGGGGAGATCCTACAACGAGCAGTTCTTC